Detailed here is one T cell receptor (beta chain). The data belong to a study of T cell changes during pregnancy in multiple sclerosis. In germline, CDR1 is SGHVS, CDR2 FQNEAQ. The CDR3 contains 15 residues. V dropped 0 bases and J dropped 2 bases, with 8 bases sitting between them. The method was immunoSEQ multiplex PCR; TCRdb's version includes in-frame clones alone and lacks a portion of them. Of 35,000 or so clones listed, approximately 91% are singletons. This TCR was sampled from a female donor in good health, enrolled as a control in a pregnancy study. The sample here was peripheral blood, taken in the second trimester of pregnancy. The rearrangement links TRBV7-8 to TRBJ1-5; D is ambiguous. CDR3 nucleotides: TGTGCCAGCAGCTTAGCGAGGGCGCGCAATCAGCCCCAGCATTTT. Its translation: CASSLARARNQPQHF. The full variable domain, in which reference TRBV7-8 and TRBJ1-5 provide the parts outside the CDR3, is GAGVSQSPRYKVAKRGQDVALRCDPISGHVSLFWYQQALGQGPEFLTYFQNEAQLDKSGLPSDRFFAERPEGSVSTLKIQRTQQEDSAVYLCASSLARARNQPQHFGDGTRLSIL.